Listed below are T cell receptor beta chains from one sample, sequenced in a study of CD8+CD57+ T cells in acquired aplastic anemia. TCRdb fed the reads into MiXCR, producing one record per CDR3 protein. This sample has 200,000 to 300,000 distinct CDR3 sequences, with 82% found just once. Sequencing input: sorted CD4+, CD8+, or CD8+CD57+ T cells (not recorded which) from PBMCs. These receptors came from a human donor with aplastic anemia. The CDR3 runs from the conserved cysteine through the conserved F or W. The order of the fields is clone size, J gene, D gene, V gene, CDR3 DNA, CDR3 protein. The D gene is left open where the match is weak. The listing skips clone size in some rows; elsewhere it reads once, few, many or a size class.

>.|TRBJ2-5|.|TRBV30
TGTGCCTGGAGTTCCAGGGTCATGTACCAAGAGACCCAGTACTTC
CAWSSRVMYQETQYF
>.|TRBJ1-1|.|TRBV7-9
TGTGCCAGCAGCTTCCCCATGGCTGAAGCTTTCTTT
CASSFPMAEAFF
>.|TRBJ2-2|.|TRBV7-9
TGTGCCAGCAGTGGGGAACCGGCGGGCAGTCGGTCGTTCTTTTTT
CASSGEPAGSRSFFF
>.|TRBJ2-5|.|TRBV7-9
TGTGCCAGCAGCCTAGCTAGCGCTACCGGGGAGCTGTACTTC
CASSLASATGELYF
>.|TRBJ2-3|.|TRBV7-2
TGTGCCAGCAGTGTAGCGTATAGTACCGAGCCCCAGTATTTT
CASSVAYSTEPQYF
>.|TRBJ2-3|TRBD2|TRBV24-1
TGTGCCACCAGTCTTGGACTAGGTCGGGGTGCGCAGTATTTT
CATSLGLGRGAQYF
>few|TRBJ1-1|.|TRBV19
TGTGCCAGTAGTTTAGCTATGACAGCCAACACTGAAGATTTCTTC
CASSLAMTANTEDFF
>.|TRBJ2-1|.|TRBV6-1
TGTGCCAGCAGTGATGGATCAGAGCAGTTCTTC
CASSDGSEQFF
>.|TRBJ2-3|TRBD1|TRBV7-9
TGTGCCAGCAGCTTGGACAGGGGTGCTCCTACGAGCAGTCAGTATTTT
CASSLDRGAPTSSQYF
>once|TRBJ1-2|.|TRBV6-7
TGTGCCAGCCCGACAGCTATTAACTATGGCTACACCTTC
CASPTAINYGYTF
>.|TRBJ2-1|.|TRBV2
TGTGCCAGCAGTGAGGGACTGATGGAAAGGCTGTTCTTC
CASSEGLMERLFF
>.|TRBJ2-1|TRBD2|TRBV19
TGTGCCAGTAGTATAGCTAGCGGGGACTACTTTGTGCAGTTCTTC
CASSIASGDYFVQFF
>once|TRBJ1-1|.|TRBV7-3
TGTGCCAGTAACCCGGGAGGCGAGAACACTGAAGCTTTCTTT
CASNPGGENTEAFF
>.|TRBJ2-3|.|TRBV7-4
TGTGCCAGCAGCGTAGGGCCAGAGACGAAGGATTTC
CASSVGPETKDF
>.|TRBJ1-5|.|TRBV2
TGTGCCAGTCCTCGGGACACTGATCAGCCCCAGCATTTT
CASPRDTDQPQHF
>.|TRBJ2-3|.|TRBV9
TGTGCCAGCAGGTTTTTGACGGGCTATGGCTACACCTATTTT
CASRFLTGYGYTYF
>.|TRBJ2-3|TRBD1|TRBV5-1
TGCGCCAGCAGCATCGGACAGGGCGCAGATACGCAGTATTTT
CASSIGQGADTQYF
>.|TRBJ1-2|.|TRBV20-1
TGCAGTGCGCAGATAACTAACTATGGCTACACCTTC
CSAQITNYGYTF
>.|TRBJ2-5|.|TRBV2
TGTGCCAGCAGTAAGGGGGGGGGCGGGCAAGAGACCCAGTACTTC
CASSKGGGGQETQYF
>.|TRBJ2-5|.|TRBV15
TGTGCCACCAGCAGGGGTCCCAGCCAAGGGACCCAGTACTTC
CATSRGPSQGTQYF
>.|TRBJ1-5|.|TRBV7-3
TGTGCCAGCAGTGAGGCCTATAGCAATCACACCGAGCATTTT
CASSEAYSNHTEHF
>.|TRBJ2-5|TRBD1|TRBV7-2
TGTGCCAGCAGCTACAGGGGTTCGTGGGAGACCCAGTACTTC
CASSYRGSWETQYF
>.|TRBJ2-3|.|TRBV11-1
TGTGCCAGCGGGGACGAGAGGACACATACGCAGTATTTT
CASGDERTHTQYF